These 14 T cell receptor beta chains were all obtained from the same sample, sequenced in a study of human T cells and chemical hapten exposure. Specified time point: patch test 2, 6 weeks after DPC sensitization. Treatment reported: therapeutic diphenylcyclopropenone sensitization with weekly scalp DPC. MiXCR was run by TCRdb on the RACE reads, yielding one entry per CDR3 protein. In the table there are tens of thousands of distinct CDR3 sequences, about a tenth of which are singletons. The source material was whole blood, sampled in connection with sensitization to the hapten diphenylcyclopropenone (DPC). Every receptor here comes from a woman between 50 and 59 years old with alopecia areata. Some clones in this sample may be carry-over from other donors' samples.

This clonotype was recorded many times. V and J are TRBV12-3 or TRBV12-4 and TRBJ2-7; 7 positions agree with TRBD1. Trimming cost V 2 bases and J 3 bases; bases outside gene matches: 4. CDR3 length equals 14 residues. CDR3 bases: TGTGCCAGCAGTTTATGGGCAGGGGGCTACGAGCAGTACTTC. This gives the protein CASSLWAGGYEQYF.

The genes are TRBV2 and TRBJ1-2, with 9 bases matching TRBD1. V was pared by 5 bases and J by 2 bases, with 9 bases of the junction left unmatched. Germline loops: CDR1 SNHLY, CDR2 FYNNEI. The CDR3 has 16 amino acids. CDR3 DNA sequence: TGTGCCAGCAGTCTTGATGCCGGGACAGGGAACTATGGCTACACCTTC. Its translation is CASSLDAGTGNYGYTF. The full variable domain, with the rest looked up from reference TRBV2 and TRBJ1-2, is EPEVTQTPSHQVTQMGQEVILRCVPISNHLYFYWYRQILGQKVEFLVSFYNNEISEKSEIFDDQFSVERPDGSNFTLKIRSTKLEDSAMYFCASSLDAGTGNYGYTFGSGTRLTVV.

The table lists this clonotype with many counts. This chain connects TRBV29-1 to TRBJ1-4; no clear D. With 7 bases removed from V and 0 bases from J, the gap between germline ends came to 6 bases. The CDR3 has 12 residues. CDR1 SQVTM and CDR2 ANQGSEA come from the germline V gene. The chain's CDR3 is CSGGATNEKLFF. DNA for the CDR3: TGCAGCGGCGGGGCAACTAATGAAAAACTGTTTTTT.

A few counts support this clonotype. This rearrangement joins TRBV19 to TRBJ2-1; 8 positions match TRBD2. V was pared by 3 bases and J by 4 bases, with 5 bases of the junction left unmatched. Germline V gene lookup returns CDR1 LNHDA and CDR2 SQIVND (reference sequence). CDR3 size: 15 residues. The chain's CDR3 is CASSIRLALYNEQFF. The DNA of the CDR3 is TGTGCCAGTAGTATTAGACTAGCGTTGTACAATGAGCAGTTCTTC.

In its sample, this clonotype was seen many times. The chain links TRBV29-1 to TRBJ1-1; D is uncertain. Germline V gene lookup returns CDR1 SQVTM and CDR2 ANQGSEA. Trimming took 3 bases from V and 2 from J, leaving 10 bases between them. The CDR3 is made up of 13 amino acids. The CDR3 spells CSVESEFNTEAFF. For the CDR3, the DNA is TGCAGCGTTGAGTCTGAATTCAACACTGAAGCTTTCTTT.

This chain connects TRBV7-9 to TRBJ2-1; 7 nucleotides align to TRBD2. In germline, CDR1 is SEHNR, CDR2 FQNEAQ (reference sequence). The CDR3 sequence is 17 residues long. J gave up 1 base and V 5 bases, and 11 bases lay outside the gene matches. The CDR3 DNA reads TGTGCCAGCAGCCCCCCCTCGGGCGGGAGATCCTACAATGAGCAGTTCTTC. Protein product: CASSPPSGGRSYNEQFF.

This clonotype was seen ten or more times. The genes are TRBV29-1 and TRBJ2-5, with a weak D call TRBD2 (6 bases). Germline V lookup: CDR1 SQVTM, CDR2 ANQGSEA. V was cut by 6 bases and J by 2 bases, with 7 bases left in between. The CDR3 is 11 amino acids. CDR3 protein: CSVREQETQYF. The CDR3 coding sequence is TGCAGCGTCCGGGAGCAAGAGACCCAGTACTTC.

The V gene is TRBV25-1, the J gene TRBJ1-4; D perhaps matches TRBD1 (5 bases). The CDR3 covers 16 residues. Per germline, CDR1 MGHDK and CDR2 SYGVNS. V lost 3 bases to trimming and J lost 0 bases, with 11 bases between them. Here the CDR3 DNA reads TGTGCCAGCAGTGAGGACCCGGGGGCAACTAATGAAAAACTGTTTTTT. Residues: CASSEDPGATNEKLFF.

Many counts were recorded for this clonotype. CDR3 amino acids: CSVEVGQGIGEQYF. CDR3 coding DNA: TGCAGCGTTGAAGTGGGACAGGGGATCGGTGAGCAGTACTTC. The genes are TRBV29-1 and TRBJ2-7, with 10 bases that match TRBD1. J lost 7 bases, V lost 1 base, and 7 bases had no gene match. The germline V gene has CDR1 SQVTM and CDR2 ANQGSEA. The CDR3 runs to 14 residues.

There are many counts of this clonotype. This chain uses TRBV2 with TRBJ1-2, with unresolved D. The CDR3 totals 13 residues. V shed 1 base and J shed 5 bases, with 8 bases lying between them. Germline values: CDR1 SNHLY, CDR2 FYNNEI. CDR3: CASSEEAYYGYTF. DNA of the CDR3: TGTGCCAGCAGTGAAGAAGCTTATTATGGCTACACCTTC.

This clonotype was seen a handful of times. An end of the junction differs from the germline gene, which may be a read error. This chain connects TRBV29-1 to TRBJ2-1, with 12 bases that match TRBD2. CDR3 length equals 11 residues. Germline assignment: CDR1 SQVTM and CDR2 ANQGSEA. The CDR3 loop is CSVEEGLAGSF. CDR3 sequence (DNA): TGCAGCGTTGAAGAAGGACTAGCGGGATCCTTC.

This clonotype was seen ten or more times. The chain is built from TRBV24-1 and TRBJ2-7; 7 bases line up with TRBD1. CDR3 length: 16 amino acids. The junction had 10 bases not matched to a gene; V was cut back by 3 bases and J by 3 bases. CDR1 and CDR2 (germline): KGHDR, SFDVKD. CDR3 nucleotides: TGTGCCACCAGTGATGAAACCCGGACAGGACTCTACGAGCAGTACTTC. Protein: CATSDETRTGLYEQYF.

Ten or more counts support this clonotype. The CDR3 reads CATSDPIGGSYNEQFF. The CDR3 nucleotides read TGTGCCACCAGTGATCCCATTGGGGGCTCCTACAATGAGCAGTTCTTC. The chain uses TRBV24-1 and TRBJ2-1; D may correspond to TRBD1 or TRBD2 (5 bases each). The CDR3 totals 16 residues. The V and J ends lost 3 bases and 0 bases respectively, with 11 bases between them. CDR1 is KGHDR and CDR2 is SFDVKD in the germline V gene.

The V call is TRBV7-9, the J call TRBJ1-2, with 7 bases lining up with TRBD1. Germline-derived CDR1 and CDR2 are SEHNR and FQNEAQ (reference sequence). CDR3 length: 10 amino acids. V lost 6 bases and J lost 10; bases outside the gene matches: 2. The CDR3 nucleotides are TGTGCCAGCAGAGACAGGGACTACACCTTC. Translating it yields CASRDRDYTF.